The 17 T cell receptor beta chains given below trace back to one sample, sequenced in a study of blood T cell repertoires in COVID-19. Produced via immunoSEQ multiplex PCR; TCRdb's table is partial and in-frame only. The table records about 410,000 clones, 89% of them present only once. Sequenced material: peripheral blood. These receptors were obtained from a woman aged 40 to 50 with COVID-19, enrolled during active disease.

The chain uses TRBV27 and TRBJ2-7; tentative D call: TRBD1 (6 bases). The CDR3 length is 16 residues. V lost 5 bases and J lost 3, with 20 bases in between. Germline V CDR1 and CDR2: MNHEY, SMNVEV (reference sequence). In DNA, the CDR3 is TGTGCCAGCAGTCCCGGACACCCAGGGGCCCTCTACGAGCAGTACTTC. It translates to CASSPGHPGALYEQYF.

The chain joins TRBV5-4 to TRBJ1-1; a possible D gene is TRBD1 (6 bases). CDR3 length: 11 residues. Germline CDR1 SGHNT, CDR2 YYREEE (reference sequence). Between the trimmed V and J ends, which lost 1 base and 8 bases, there was a span of 6 bases. The CDR3 sequence: CASSLTGEAFF. The CDR3 DNA reads as TGTGCCAGCAGCTTGACAGGGGAAGCTTTCTTT.

This sequence joins TRBV30 and TRBJ1-1, with 7 bases fitting TRBD1. Germline CDR1 is GTSNPN and CDR2 is SVGIG (reference sequence). This CDR3 comprises 15 residues. V lost 5 bases, J lost 2 bases, and 11 bases stayed unmatched. CDR3 sequence: CAWLKKRGPNTEAFF. For the CDR3, the DNA is TGTGCCTGGTTGAAGAAGAGGGGGCCTAACACTGAAGCTTTCTTT. Drawing the rest from reference TRBV30 and TRBJ1-1, the complete variable domain is SQTIHQWPATLVQPVGSPLSLECTVEGTSNPNLYWYRQAAGRGLQLLFYSVGIGQISSEVPQNLSASRPQDRQFILSSKKLLLSDSGFYLCAWLKKRGPNTEAFFGQGTRLTVV.

The rearrangement joins TRBV7-6 to TRBJ1-3; D unresolved. V lost 5 bases and J 3 bases, leaving 8 bases between the germline ends. The V gene's germline CDR1 is SGHVS and CDR2 FNYEAQ. This CDR3 contains 13 residues. CDR3 region: CASSPISGNTIYF. CDR3 DNA sequence: TGTGCCAGCAGCCCTATTAGTGGAAACACCATATATTTT.

This sequence joins TRBV29-1 and TRBJ1-2; perhaps TRBD1 as D (6 bases). The CDR3 loop spans 13 amino acids. Germline V gene sequence: CDR1 SQVTM, CDR2 ANQGSEA. The V end lost 3 bases, the J end lost 5 bases, and 13 bases lay between the germline ends. The CDR3 DNA reads TGCAGCGTTGAGGCCAGGGGAACATATGGCTACACCTTC. Its translation is CSVEARGTYGYTF.

The chain recombines TRBV7-8 with TRBJ2-4; D possibly corresponds to TRBD1 (6 bases). CDR3 size: 14 residues. Germline V gene data show CDR1 as SGHVS and CDR2 as FQNEAQ. V lost 6 bases, J lost 1 base, and 10 bases lay in between. In DNA form, the CDR3 reads TGTGCCAGCAGTGCTGACAGGGCCAAAAACATTCAGTACTTC. It yields the protein CASSADRAKNIQYF.

The chain couples TRBV11-3 to TRBJ1-1, with a weak D call TRBD1 (5 bases). The V gene lost 0 bases and the J gene lost 5 bases, with 19 bases spanning the gap. This CDR3 has 17 residues. Germline V gene sequence: CDR1 SGHNT, CDR2 YENEEA. As DNA, the CDR3 is TGTGCCAGCAGCTTAGAAGGGTTCGGCAGGGAGGAAACTGAAGCTTTCTTT. Translating gives CASSLEGFGREETEAFF.

This sequence joins TRBV27 and TRBJ1-2, with 9 positions matching TRBD1. The J segment lost 5 bases and the V segment lost 2 bases, leaving 21 bases of the junction unmatched. The V gene's germline CDR1 is MNHEY and CDR2 SMNVEV (reference sequence). The CDR3 totals 20 residues. CDR3 DNA sequence: TGTGCCAGCAGTTTAGGAACAGGGGGCCCACCTACCTCCTCGGTTTATGGCTACACCTTC. Amino acids: CASSLGTGGPPTSSVYGYTF.

This clone came up once. The chain employs TRBV7-2 and TRBJ1-2, with a weak D call TRBD1 (6 bases). Trimming took 4 bases from V and 1 from J, leaving 13 bases between them. Germline V gives CDR1 SGHTA, CDR2 FQGNSA. This CDR3 spans 15 amino acids. The CDR3: CASSSVQGNNYGYTF. As DNA, the CDR3 is TGTGCCAGCAGCTCCGTACAGGGTAATAACTATGGCTACACCTTC.

V gene TRBV9 combines with J gene TRBJ2-5; 11 bases map to TRBD2. The CDR3 loop spans 16 amino acids. V trimming: 3 bases; J trimming: 4 bases; junction bases outside the gene matches: 8. CDR1 and CDR2 from the germline V gene are SGDLS and YYNGEE. The CDR3 loop is CASSAVSGGAGETQYF. The CDR3 nucleotides read TGTGCCAGCAGCGCGGTTAGCGGGGGGGCCGGAGAGACCCAGTACTTC.

The chain uses TRBV15 and TRBJ1-2, with TRBD1 identical over 7 bases. The CDR3 length is 15 residues. CDR1 is LNHNV, CDR2 YYDKDF, per germline (reference sequence). V lost 4 bases to trimming and J lost 8 bases; unmatched junction nucleotides: 13. CDR3: CATSMSWQGGFGYTF. CDR3 bases: TGTGCCACCAGCATGAGTTGGCAGGGGGGATTCGGCTACACCTTC.

This rearrangement joins TRBV7-2 to TRBJ1-5; 7 nucleotides line up with TRBD1. The germline V gene has CDR1 SGHTA and CDR2 FQGNSA. The CDR3 is 16 amino acids. V shed 5 bases and J 2 bases; nucleotides not matched to a gene: 9. Here the CDR3 reads CASSPSFRGGNQPQHF. CDR3 DNA sequence: TGTGCCAGCAGCCCCTCCTTCAGGGGGGGCAATCAGCCCCAGCATTTT.

Worth noting for this clone: Other DNA sequences in the same sample also yield this CDR3. The V call is TRBV29-1, the J call TRBJ2-5, with 11 bases identical to TRBD2. Germline CDR1 reads SQVTM; CDR2 reads ANQGSEA. After removal of 5 bases from V and 4 bases from J, the junction contained 0 bases not matched to a gene. The CDR3 has 12 residues. CDR3: CSVLAGGETQYF. The CDR3 region has the DNA TGCAGCGTTCTAGCGGGAGGAGAGACCCAGTACTTC.

The chain uses TRBV24-1 and TRBJ1-5, with D possibly being TRBD1 (5 bases). The germline V and J ends were trimmed by 4 bases and 6 bases, with 18 bases remaining between them. Germline V gives CDR1 KGHDR, CDR2 SFDVKD. The CDR3 extends over 16 amino acids. CDR3 amino acids: CATSESGRLGTQPQHF. CDR3 bases: TGTGCCACCAGTGAATCCGGGAGATTAGGGACTCAGCCCCAGCATTTT.

The rearrangement links TRBV27 to TRBJ1-6; D is possibly TRBD1 (6 bases). This CDR3 has 17 amino acids. V was pared by 6 bases and J by 0 bases, with 15 bases between. Germline CDR1 reads MNHEY; CDR2 reads SMNVEV (reference sequence). CDR3 sequence reads: CASSLTGLSSYNSPLHF. CDR3 nucleotides: TGTGCCAGCAGCTTGACAGGCTTAAGCTCCTATAATTCACCCCTCCACTTT.

The rearrangement joins TRBV7-9 to TRBJ2-1, with D unclear. Germline values: CDR1 SEHNR, CDR2 FQNEAQ (reference sequence). The CDR3 is made up of 13 amino acids. Trimming took 10 bases from V and 0 from J, leaving 10 bases between them. The DNA of the CDR3 is TGTGCCACCACCCCCGGCTCCTACAATGAGCAGTTCTTC. Amino acids: CATTPGSYNEQFF.

This chain connects TRBV6-5 to TRBJ2-2; tentative D call: TRBD1 (7 bases). Germline V lookup: CDR1 MNHEY, CDR2 SVGAGI. The germline V and J ends were trimmed by 6 bases and 2 bases, with 13 bases remaining between them. The CDR3 extends over 15 amino acids. CDR3 bases: TGTGCCAGCAGCTACCAGGGGGGCAACACCGGGGAGCTGTTTTTT. Encoded protein: CASSYQGGNTGELFF.